The T cell receptor beta chain under discussion was sequenced for a study of response to subunit inactivated influenza vaccine. TCRdb itself ran the RT-PCR reads through MiXCR, one entry per CDR3 protein. The sample lists 750,000 to 850,000 distinct CDR3 sequences; about 18% were seen once. With 2 bases clipped from V and 2 bases from J, the junction kept 10 bases outside the gene matches. The length of the CDR3 is 17 residues. Germline assignment: CDR1 MNHNS and CDR2 SASEGT. Note on this clonotype: Its matching antigen is unknown.

Overall study results and limits: Each seasonal influenza vaccination, the authors suggested, recruits few new T cells.

This chain joins TRBV6-1 and TRBJ2-3; 7 nucleotides match TRBD1. The TCR was taken from a man in his fifties who received an inactivated influenza vaccine. Sequencing used PBMCs from blood, obtained 4 to 6 days after vaccination. The CDR3 region has the DNA TGTGCCAGCAGTGAAACGAGGGGACAGCAACTCACAGATACGCAGTATTTT. Amino acids: CASSETRGQQLTDTQYF.